Many counts were recorded for the clone carrying this TCR beta chain. The data were taken from a study of HIV-infected children after antiretroviral therapy interruption. RNA-based 3' RACE libraries used unique molecular identifiers. TCRdb used MiXCR to reprocess the 3' RACE reads, holding one entry per CDR3 protein. The sample holds tens of thousands of distinct CDR3 sequences, less than 8.5% seen once. Germline-derived CDR1 and CDR2 are SGHTA and FQGNSA. The junction had 7 bases not matched to a gene; V was cut back by 6 bases and J by 4 bases. This CDR3 is 14 amino acids long. The treatment was: PENTA 11 planned treatment interruption arm or continuous ART arm.

The material was CD45RA+ CD4+ T cells from PBMCs, pooled from several time points, obtained from a donor given antiretroviral therapy, either interrupted or continuous. Subset: naive CD4+ CD45RA+ CD45RO- T cells. The V and J genes are TRBV7-2 and TRBJ1-1; 8 bases are shared with TRBD1. The clonotype originates from a pool of human donors with HIV. The CDR3 coding sequence is TGTGCCAGCAGAAATAGACAGGGGCTCACTGAAGCTTTCTTT. It specifies CASRNRQGLTEAFF.